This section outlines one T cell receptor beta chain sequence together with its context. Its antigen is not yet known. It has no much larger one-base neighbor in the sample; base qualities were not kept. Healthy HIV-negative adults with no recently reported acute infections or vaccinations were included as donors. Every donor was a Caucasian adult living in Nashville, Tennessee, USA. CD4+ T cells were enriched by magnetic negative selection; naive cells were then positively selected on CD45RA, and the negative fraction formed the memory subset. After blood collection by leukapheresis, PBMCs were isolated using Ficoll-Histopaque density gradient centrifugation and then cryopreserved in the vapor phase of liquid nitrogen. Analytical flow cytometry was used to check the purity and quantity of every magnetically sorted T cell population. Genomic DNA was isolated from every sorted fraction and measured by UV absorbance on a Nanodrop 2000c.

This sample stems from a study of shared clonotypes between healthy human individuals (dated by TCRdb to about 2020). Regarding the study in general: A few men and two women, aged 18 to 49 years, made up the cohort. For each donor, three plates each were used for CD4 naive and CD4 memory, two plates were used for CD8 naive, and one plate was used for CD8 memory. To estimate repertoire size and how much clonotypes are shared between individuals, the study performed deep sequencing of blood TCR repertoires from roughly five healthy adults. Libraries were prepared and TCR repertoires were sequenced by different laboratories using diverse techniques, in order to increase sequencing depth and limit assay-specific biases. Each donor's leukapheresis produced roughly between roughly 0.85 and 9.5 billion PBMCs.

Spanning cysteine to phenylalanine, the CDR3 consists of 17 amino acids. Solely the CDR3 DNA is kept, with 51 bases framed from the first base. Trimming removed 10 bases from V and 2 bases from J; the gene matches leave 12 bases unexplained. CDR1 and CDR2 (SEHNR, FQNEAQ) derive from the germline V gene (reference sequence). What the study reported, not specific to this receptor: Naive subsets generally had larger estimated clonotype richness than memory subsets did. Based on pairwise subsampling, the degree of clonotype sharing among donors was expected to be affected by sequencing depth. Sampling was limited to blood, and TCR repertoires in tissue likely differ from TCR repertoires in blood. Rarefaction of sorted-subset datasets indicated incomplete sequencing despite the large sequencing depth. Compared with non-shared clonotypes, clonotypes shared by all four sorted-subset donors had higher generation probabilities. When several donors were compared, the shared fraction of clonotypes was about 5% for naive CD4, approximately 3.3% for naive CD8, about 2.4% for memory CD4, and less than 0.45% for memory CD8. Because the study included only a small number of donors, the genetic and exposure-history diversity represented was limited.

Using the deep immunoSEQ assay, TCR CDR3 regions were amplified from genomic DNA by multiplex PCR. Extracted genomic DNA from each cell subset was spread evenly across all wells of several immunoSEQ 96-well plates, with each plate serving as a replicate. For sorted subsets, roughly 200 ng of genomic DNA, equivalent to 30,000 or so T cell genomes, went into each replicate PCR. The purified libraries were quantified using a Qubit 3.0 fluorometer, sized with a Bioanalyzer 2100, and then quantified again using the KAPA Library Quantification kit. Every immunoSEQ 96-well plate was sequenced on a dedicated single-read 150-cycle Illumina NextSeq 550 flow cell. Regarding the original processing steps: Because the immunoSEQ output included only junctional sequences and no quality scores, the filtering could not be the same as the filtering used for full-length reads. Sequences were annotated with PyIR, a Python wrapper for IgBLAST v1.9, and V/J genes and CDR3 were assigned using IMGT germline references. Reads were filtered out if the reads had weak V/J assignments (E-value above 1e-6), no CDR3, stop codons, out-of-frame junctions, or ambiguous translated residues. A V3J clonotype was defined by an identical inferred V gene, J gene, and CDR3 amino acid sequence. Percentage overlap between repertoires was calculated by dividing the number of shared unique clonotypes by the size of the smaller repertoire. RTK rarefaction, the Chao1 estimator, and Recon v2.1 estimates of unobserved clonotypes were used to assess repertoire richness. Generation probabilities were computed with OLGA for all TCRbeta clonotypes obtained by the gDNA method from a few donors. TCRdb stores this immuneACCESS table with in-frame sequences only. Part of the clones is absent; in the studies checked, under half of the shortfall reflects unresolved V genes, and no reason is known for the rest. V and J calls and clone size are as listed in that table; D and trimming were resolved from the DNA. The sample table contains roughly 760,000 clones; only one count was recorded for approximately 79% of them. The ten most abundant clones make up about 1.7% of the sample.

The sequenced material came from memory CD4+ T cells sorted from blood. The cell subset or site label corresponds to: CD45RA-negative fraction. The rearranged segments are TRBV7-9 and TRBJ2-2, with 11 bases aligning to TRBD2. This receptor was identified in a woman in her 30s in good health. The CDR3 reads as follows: CATTNSGTSGNTGELFF. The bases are TGTGCCACCACCAACTCCGGGACTAGCGGAAACACCGGGGAGCTGTTTTTT.